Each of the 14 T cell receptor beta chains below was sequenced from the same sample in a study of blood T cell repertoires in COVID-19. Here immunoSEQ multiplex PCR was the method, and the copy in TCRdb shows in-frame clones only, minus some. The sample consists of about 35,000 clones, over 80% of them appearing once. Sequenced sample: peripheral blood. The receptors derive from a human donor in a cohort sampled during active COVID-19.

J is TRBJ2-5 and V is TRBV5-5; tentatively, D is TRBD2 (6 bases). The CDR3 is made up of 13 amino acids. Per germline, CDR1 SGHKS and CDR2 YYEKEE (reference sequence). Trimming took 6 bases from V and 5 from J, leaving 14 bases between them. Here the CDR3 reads CASNQLGGETQYF. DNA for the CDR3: TGTGCCAGCAACCAACTAGGAGGGGAGACCCAGTACTTC. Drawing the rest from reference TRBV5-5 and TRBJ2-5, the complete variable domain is DAGVTQSPTHLIKTRGQQVTLRCSPISGHKSVSWYQQVLGQGPQFIFQYYEKEERGRGNFPDRFSARQFPNYSSELNVNALLLGDSALYLCASNQLGGETQYFGPGTRLLVL.

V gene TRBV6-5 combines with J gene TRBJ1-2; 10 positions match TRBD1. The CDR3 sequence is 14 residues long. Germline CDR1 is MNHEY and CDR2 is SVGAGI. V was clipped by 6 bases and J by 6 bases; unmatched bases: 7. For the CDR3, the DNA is TGTGCCAGCAGAGCCGGGACAGGGGTGCATGGCTACACCTTC. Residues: CASRAGTGVHGYTF.

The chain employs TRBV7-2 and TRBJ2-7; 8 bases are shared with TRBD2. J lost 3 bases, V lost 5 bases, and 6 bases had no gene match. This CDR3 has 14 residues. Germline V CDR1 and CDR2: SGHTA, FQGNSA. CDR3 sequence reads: CASSTTSGVYEQYF. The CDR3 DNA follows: TGTGCCAGCAGCACCACTAGCGGAGTCTACGAGCAGTACTTC.

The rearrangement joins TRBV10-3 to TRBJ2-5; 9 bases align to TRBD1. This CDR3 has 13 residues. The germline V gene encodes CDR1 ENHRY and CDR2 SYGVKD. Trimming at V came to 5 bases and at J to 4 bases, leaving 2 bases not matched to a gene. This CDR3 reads CAISWTGAETQYF. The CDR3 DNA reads TGTGCCATCAGTTGGACAGGGGCAGAGACCCAGTACTTC.

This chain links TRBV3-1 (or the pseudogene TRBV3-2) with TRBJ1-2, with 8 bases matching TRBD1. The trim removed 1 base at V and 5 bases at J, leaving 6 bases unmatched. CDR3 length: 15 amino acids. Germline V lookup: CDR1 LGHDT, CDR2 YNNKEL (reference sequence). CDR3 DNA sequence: TGTGCCAGCAGCCAAGCCCCGGGACAGGTTTATGGCTACACCTTC. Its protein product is CASSQAPGQVYGYTF.

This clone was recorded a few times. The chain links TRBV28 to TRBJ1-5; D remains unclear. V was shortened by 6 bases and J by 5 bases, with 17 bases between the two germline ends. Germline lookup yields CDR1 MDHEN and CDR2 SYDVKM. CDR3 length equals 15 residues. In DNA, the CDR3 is TGTGCCAGCAGGGGAGGGCAGAGCGTTTATCAGCCCCAGCATTTT. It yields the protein CASRGGQSVYQPQHF.

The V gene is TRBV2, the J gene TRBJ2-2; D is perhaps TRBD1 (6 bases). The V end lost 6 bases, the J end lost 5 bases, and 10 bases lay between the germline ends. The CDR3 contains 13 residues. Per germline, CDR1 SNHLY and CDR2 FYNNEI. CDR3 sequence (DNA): TGTGCCAGCAGAGGGGGTACAACCGGGGAGCTGTTTTTT. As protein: CASRGGTTGELFF.

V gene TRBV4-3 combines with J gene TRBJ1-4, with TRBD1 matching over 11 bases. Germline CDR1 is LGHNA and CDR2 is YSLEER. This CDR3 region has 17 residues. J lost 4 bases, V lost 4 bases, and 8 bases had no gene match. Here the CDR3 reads CASSRGGTGGSNEKLFF. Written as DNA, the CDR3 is TGCGCCAGCAGCCGCGGGGGGACAGGGGGTAGTAATGAAAAACTGTTTTTT.

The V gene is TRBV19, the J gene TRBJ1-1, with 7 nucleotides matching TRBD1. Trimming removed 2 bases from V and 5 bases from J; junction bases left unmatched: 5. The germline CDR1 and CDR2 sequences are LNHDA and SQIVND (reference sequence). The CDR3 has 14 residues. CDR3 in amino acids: CASSIRDSGTEAFF. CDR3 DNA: TGTGCCAGTAGTATAAGGGACAGCGGGACTGAAGCTTTCTTT. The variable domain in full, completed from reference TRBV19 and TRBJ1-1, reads DGGITQSPKYLFRKEGQNVTLSCEQNLNHDAMYWYRQDPGQGLRLIYYSQIVNDFQKGDIAEGYSVSREKKESFPLTVTSAQKNPTAFYLCASSIRDSGTEAFFGQGTRLTVV.

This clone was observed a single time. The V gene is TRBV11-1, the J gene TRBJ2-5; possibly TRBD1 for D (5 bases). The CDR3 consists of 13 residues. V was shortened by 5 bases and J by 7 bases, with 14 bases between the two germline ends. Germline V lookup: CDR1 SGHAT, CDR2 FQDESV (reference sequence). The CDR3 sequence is CASSPRGDRTQYF. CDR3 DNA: TGTGCCAGCAGCCCTAGGGGCGATAGGACCCAGTACTTC.

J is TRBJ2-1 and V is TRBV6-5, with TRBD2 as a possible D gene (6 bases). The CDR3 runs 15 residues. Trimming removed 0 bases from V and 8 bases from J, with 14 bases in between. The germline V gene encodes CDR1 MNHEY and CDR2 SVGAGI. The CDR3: CASSYSGGGGYEQFF. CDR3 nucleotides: TGTGCCAGCAGTTACTCCGGGGGTGGGGGATATGAGCAGTTCTTC.

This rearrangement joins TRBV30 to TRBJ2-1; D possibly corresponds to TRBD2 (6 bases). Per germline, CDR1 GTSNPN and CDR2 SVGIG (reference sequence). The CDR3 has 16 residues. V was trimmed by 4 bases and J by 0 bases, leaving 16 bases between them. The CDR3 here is CAWKTSGHFSYNEQFF. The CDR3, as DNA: TGTGCCTGGAAGACAAGCGGGCATTTCTCCTACAATGAGCAGTTCTTC. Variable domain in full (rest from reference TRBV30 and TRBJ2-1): SQTIHQWPATLVQPVGSPLSLECTVEGTSNPNLYWYRQAAGRGLQLLFYSVGIGQISSEVPQNLSASRPQDRQFILSSKKLLLSDSGFYLCAWKTSGHFSYNEQFFGPGTRLTVL.

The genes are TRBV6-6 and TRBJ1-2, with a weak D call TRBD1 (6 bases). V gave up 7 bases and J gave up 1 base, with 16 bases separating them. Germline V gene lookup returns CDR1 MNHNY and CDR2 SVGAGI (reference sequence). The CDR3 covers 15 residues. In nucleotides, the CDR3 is TGTGCCAGCATCACTGGCCGACAGGATAACTATGGCTACACCTTC. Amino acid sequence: CASITGRQDNYGYTF.

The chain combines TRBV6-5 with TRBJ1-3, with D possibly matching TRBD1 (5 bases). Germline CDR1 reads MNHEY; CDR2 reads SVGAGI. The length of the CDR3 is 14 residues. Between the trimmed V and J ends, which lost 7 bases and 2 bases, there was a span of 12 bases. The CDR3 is CASKRTRAGNTIYF. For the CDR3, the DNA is TGTGCCAGCAAAAGGACCAGGGCTGGAAACACCATATATTTT.